This T cell receptor (beta chain) originates from a study of T-cell reconstitution after alpha-beta-depleted transplantation in children. TCRbeta library preparation incorporated unique molecular identifiers. TCRdb reprocessed the PCR reads via MiXCR and lists one record per CDR3 protein. In the table there are about 870,000 distinct CDR3 sequences, 16% of which are singletons. The specimen comprised PBMCs, mostly from graft donor cells, sampled 360 days after TCRalphabeta/CD19-depleted stem cell transplant. This sequence originates from a male patient between 10 and 17 years old who had a stem cell transplant for acute lymphoblastic leukemia, so the T cells may come from the graft donor.

The CDR3 nucleotides are TGCGCCAGCAGCAAAGGTCGGCAGGGAGGGGGTAGTAAGCAGTTCTTC. Residues: CASSKGRQGGGSKQFF. V usage is TRBV5-1 and J usage is TRBJ2-1, with D possibly TRBD2 on 7 matching bases. CDR1 and CDR2 from the germline V gene are SGHRS and YFSETQ. There are 16 residues in the CDR3. Trimming shortened V by 4 bases and J by 11 bases, and 25 bases separated the two germline ends.